This TCR beta chain comes out of a study of cytomegalovirus exposure and HLA in healthy donors. For this clone: As yet, its antigen is unknown.

The PCR had 60 Vbeta and 13 Jbeta primers. Repertoires were generated with immunoSEQ multiplex PCR, while TCRdb's copy carries only in-frame clones and drops some. Among some 170,000 clones listed, about 75% were seen once. Trimming left V 4 bases short and J 8 bases short, with 15 bases between. The CDR3 consists of 14 residues. The germline V gene encodes CDR1 SGHKS and CDR2 YYEKEE (reference sequence). Whole-study findings and limits: Most observed TCR sequences were rare, whereas some public TCRs were detected in many donors. It was taken for granted in presence/absence analyses that sequencing depth across donors was roughly uniform. A cluster of highly shared sequence variants was likely a sequencing artifact.

The chain uses TRBV5-5 and TRBJ1-4, with D perhaps matching TRBD1 (6 bases). Material: PBMCs. The receptor comes from a woman aged 50 to 60 in good health and CMV-seropositive. The CDR3 DNA follows: TGTGCCAGCAGCCGGGACACCTCCTACGAAAAACTGTTTTTT. It is translated as CASSRDTSYEKLFF.